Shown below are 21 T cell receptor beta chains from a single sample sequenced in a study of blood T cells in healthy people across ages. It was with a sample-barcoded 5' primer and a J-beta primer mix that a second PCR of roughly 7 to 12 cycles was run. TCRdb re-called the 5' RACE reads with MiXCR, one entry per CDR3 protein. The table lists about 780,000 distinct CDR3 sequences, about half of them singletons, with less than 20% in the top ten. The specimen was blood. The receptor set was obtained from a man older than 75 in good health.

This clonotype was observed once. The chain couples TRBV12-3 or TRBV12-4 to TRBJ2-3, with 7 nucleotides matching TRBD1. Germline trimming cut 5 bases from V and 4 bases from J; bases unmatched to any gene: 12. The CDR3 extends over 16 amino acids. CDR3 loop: CASSLRQGMFADTQYF. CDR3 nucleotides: TGTGCCAGCAGTCTAAGACAGGGAATGTTCGCAGATACGCAGTATTTT.

The CDR3 here is CSARVELGQGSGNTIYF. The CDR3 DNA sequence: TGCAGTGCTAGAGTGGAACTGGGTCAGGGGTCTGGAAACACCATATATTTT. The rearrangement links TRBV20-1 to TRBJ1-3; D is perhaps TRBD1 (6 bases). V was cut by 1 base and J by 1 base, with 17 bases left in between. Per germline, CDR1 DFQATT and CDR2 SNEGSKA (reference sequence). The CDR3 sequence is 17 residues long.

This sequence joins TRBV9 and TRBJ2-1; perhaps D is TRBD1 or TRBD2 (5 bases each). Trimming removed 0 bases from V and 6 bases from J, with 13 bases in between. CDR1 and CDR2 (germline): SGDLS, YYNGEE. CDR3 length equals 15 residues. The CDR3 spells CASSVGGFPSNEQFF. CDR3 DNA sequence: TGTGCCAGCAGCGTAGGGGGGTTCCCCTCCAATGAGCAGTTCTTC.

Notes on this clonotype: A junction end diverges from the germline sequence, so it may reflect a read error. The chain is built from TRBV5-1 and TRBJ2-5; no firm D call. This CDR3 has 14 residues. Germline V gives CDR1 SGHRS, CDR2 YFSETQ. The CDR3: CASSSAAGQGTQYF. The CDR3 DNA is TGCGCCAGCAGCTCGGCTGCAGGCCAAGGGACCCAGTACTTC.

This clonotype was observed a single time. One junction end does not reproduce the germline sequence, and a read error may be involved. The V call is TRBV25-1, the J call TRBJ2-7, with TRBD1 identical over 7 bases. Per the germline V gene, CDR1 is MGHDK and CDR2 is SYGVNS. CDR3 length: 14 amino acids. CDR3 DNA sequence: TGCGCCAGCGGACCCGGGACAGCTCTCTACGAGCAGTACTTC. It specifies CASGPGTALYEQYF.

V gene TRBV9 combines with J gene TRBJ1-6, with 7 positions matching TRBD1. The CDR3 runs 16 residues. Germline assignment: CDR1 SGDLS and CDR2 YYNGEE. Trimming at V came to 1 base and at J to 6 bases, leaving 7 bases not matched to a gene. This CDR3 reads CASSVTGELRNSPLHF. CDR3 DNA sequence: TGTGCCAGCAGCGTAACAGGGGAATTGCGTAATTCACCCCTCCACTTT.

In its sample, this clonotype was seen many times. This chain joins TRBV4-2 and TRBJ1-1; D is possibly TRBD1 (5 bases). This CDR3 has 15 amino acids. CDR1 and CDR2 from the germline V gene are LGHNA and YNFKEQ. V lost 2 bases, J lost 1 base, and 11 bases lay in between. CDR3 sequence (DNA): TGTGCCAGCAGCCAATCTGACAGACCGAACACTGAAGCTTTCTTT. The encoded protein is CASSQSDRPNTEAFF.

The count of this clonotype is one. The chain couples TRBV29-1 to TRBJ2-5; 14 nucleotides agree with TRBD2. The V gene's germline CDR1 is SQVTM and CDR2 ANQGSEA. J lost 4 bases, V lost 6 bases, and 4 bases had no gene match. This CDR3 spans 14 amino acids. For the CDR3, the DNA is TGCAGCGTCCTGGGACTAGCGGGGGTAGAGACCCAGTACTTC. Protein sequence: CSVLGLAGVETQYF.

CDR3 residues: CASSTGPDYEQYF. DNA of the CDR3: TGCGCCAGCAGCACGGGACCGGACTACGAGCAGTACTTC. The chain combines TRBV4-1 with TRBJ2-7; D is possibly TRBD1 or TRBD2 (5 bases each). Germline V gene sequence: CDR1 MGHRA, CDR2 YSYEKL. Trimming pared 5 bases from V and 3 bases from J, leaving 11 bases between. The CDR3 consists of 13 residues.

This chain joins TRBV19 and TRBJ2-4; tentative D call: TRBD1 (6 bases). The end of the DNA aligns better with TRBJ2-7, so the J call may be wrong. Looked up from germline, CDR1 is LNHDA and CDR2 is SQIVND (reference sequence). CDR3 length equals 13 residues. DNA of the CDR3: TGTGCCAGTAGTATGGGACATGGAGACGAGCAGTACTTC. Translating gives CASSMGHGDEQYF.

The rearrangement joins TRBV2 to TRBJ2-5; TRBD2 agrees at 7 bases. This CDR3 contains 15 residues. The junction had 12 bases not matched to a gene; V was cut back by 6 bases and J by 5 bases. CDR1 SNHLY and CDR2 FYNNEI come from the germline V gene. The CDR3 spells CASRLNEGGRETQYF. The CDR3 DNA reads TGTGCCAGCAGACTCAACGAGGGAGGGCGTGAGACCCAGTACTTC.

CDR3 loop: CASSTGGFSAQHF. CDR3 in DNA: TGTGCCAGCAGTACAGGGGGGTTTTCAGCCCAGCATTTT. This chain uses TRBV28 with TRBJ1-5, with 8 bases aligning to TRBD1. Per germline, CDR1 MDHEN and CDR2 SYDVKM. Losses at the gene ends were 5 bases for V and 11 bases for J; bases not matched to a gene: 8. The CDR3 is 13 amino acids.

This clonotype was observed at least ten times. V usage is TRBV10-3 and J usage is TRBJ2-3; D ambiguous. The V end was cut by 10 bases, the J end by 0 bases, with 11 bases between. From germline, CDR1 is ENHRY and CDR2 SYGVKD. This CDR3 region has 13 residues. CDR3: CATLQPSTDTQYF. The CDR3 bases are TGTGCCACCCTACAACCTAGCACAGATACGCAGTATTTT.

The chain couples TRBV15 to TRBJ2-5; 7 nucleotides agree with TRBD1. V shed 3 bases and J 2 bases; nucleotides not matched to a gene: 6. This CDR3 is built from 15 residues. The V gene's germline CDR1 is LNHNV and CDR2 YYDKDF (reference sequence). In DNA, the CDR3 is TGTGCCACCAGCAGCGGGACAGTTCATCAAGAGACCCAGTACTTC. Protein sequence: CATSSGTVHQETQYF.

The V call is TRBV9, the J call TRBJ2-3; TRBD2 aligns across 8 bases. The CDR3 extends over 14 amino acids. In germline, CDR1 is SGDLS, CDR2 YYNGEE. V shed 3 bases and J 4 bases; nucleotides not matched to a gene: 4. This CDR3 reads CASSDRLAPDTQYF. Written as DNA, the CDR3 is TGTGCCAGCAGCGACCGACTAGCGCCAGATACGCAGTATTTT.

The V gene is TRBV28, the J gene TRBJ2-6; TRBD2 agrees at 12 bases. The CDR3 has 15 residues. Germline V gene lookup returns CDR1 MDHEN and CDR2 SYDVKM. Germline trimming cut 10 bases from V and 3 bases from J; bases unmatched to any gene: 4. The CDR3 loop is CATLAGGRGANVLTF. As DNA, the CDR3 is TGTGCCACCCTAGCGGGGGGGCGTGGGGCCAACGTCCTGACTTTC.

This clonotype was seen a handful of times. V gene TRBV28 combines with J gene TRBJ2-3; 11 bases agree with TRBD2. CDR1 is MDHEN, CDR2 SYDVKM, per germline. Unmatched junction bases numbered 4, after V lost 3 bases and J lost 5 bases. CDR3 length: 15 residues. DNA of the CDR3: TGTGCCAGCAGTTTTGTAGCGGGAGGGGGAGATACGCAGTATTTT. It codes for CASSFVAGGGDTQYF.

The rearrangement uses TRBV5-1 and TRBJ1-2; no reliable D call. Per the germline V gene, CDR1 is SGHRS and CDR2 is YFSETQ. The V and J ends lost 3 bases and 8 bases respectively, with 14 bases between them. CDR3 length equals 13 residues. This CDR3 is CASSSSAVGGYTF. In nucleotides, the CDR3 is TGCGCCAGCAGCTCGTCGGCGGTAGGGGGCTACACCTTC.

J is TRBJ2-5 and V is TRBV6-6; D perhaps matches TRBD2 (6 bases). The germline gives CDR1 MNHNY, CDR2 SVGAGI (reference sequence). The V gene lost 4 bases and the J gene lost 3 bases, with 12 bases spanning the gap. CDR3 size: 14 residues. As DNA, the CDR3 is TGTGCCAGCAGTTCCGGGGGTTCAAAAGAGACCCAGTACTTC. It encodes CASSSGGSKETQYF.

CDR3 DNA sequence: TGCGCCAGCAGCCACCGGGCGGGCCCCTACGAGCAGTACTTC. It specifies CASSHRAGPYEQYF. The chain uses TRBV4-3 and TRBJ2-7; perhaps TRBD2 as D (5 bases). This CDR3 region has 14 residues. V was shortened by 3 bases and J by 2 bases, with 11 bases between the two germline ends. Germline-derived CDR1 and CDR2 are LGHNA and YSLEER.

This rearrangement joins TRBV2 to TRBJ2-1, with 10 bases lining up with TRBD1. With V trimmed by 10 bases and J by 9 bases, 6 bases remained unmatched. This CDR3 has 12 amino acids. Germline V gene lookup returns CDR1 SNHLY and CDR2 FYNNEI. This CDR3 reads CAKGQGYGEQFF. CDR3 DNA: TGTGCCAAGGGACAGGGGTATGGTGAGCAGTTCTTC.